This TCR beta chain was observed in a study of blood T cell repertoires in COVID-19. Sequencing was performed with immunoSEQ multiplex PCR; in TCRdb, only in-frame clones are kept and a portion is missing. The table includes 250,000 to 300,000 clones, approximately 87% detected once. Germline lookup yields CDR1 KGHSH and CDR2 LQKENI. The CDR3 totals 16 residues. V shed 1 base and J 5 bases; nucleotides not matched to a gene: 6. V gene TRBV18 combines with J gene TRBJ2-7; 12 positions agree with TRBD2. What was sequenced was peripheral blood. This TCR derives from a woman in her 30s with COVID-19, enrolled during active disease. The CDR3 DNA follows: TGTGCCAGCTCACCACAGAAAGGACTAGCGGGAAACGAGCAGTACTTC. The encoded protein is CASSPQKGLAGNEQYF.